This TCR beta chain stems from a study of blood T cell repertoires in COVID-19. Whole-study context: COVID-19 samples, acute and convalescent, were from the United States, Italy and Spain. Nucleic acid was either cDNA or gDNA, and it came from T cells, B-cell-depleted T cells, or PBMCs.

The germline V gene encodes CDR1 MNHNS and CDR2 SASEGT. Deletions cut 2 bases from V and 0 bases from J, with 10 bases between. This CDR3 has 16 residues. Authors' processing steps: Cell counts per sample came from amplifying reference gene primers. Some clones are missing from TCRdb's copy, which holds only in-frame ones; the method was immunoSEQ multiplex PCR. V, J and clone size are those of that table, while D and trimming were read from the DNA. The sample carries fewer than 60,000 clones, around 83% recorded once. The source of this sequence is a human donor in a cohort sampled during active COVID-19. Specimen: peripheral blood. The V and J genes are TRBV6-1 and TRBJ2-2, with TRBD2 as a possible D gene (6 bases). In DNA, the CDR3 is TGTGCCAGCAGTGAAAGGGTAGCGGCGAACACCGGGGAGCTGTTTTTT. Translating it yields CASSERVAANTGELFF.